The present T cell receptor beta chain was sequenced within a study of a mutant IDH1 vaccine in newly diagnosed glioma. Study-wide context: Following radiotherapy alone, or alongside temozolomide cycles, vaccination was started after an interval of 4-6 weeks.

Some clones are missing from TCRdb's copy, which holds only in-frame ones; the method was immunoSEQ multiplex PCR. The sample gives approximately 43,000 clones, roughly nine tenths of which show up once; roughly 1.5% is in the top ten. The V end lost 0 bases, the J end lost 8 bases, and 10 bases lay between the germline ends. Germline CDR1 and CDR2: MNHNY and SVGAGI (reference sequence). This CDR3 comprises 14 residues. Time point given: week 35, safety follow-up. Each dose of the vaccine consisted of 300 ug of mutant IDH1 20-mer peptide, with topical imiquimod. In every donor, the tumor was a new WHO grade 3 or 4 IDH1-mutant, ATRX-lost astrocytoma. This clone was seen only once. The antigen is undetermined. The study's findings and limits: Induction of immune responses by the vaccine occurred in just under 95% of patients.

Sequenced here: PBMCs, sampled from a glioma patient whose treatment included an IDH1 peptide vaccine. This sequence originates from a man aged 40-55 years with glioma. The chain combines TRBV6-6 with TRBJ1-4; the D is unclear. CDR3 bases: TGTGCCAGCAGTTACTCCGGGGAAGACGAAAAACTGTTTTTT. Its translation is CASSYSGEDEKLFF.